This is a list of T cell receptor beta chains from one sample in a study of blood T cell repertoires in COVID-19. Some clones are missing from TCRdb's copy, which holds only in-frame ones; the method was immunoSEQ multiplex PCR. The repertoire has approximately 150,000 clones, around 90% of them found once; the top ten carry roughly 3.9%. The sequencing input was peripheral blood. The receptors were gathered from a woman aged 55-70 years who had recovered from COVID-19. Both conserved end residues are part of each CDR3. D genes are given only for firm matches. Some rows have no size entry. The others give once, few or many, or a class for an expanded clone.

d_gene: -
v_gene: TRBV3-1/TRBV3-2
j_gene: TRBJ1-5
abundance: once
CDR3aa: CASSKSGDFSQPQHF
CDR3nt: TGTGCCAGCAGCAAATCAGGGGATTTTTCACAGCCCCAGCATTTT

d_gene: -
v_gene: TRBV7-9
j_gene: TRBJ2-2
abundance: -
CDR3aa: CASSLVSGIPSELFF
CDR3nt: TGTGCCAGCAGCTTAGTTTCGGGGATACCGTCAGAGCTGTTTTTT

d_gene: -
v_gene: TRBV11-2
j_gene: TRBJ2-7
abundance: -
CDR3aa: CASSLVRVRGGEQYF
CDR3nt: TGTGCCAGCAGCTTAGTTCGTGTTAGGGGGGGTGAGCAGTACTTC

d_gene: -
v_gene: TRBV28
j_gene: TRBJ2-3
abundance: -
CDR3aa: CASTAPGGLSTDTQYF
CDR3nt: TGTGCCAGCACCGCCCCCGGGGGGCTGAGCACAGATACGCAGTATTTT

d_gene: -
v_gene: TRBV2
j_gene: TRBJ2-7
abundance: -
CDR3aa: CASSEPGVEQYF
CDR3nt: TGTGCCAGCAGTGAACCAGGGGTCGAGCAGTACTTC

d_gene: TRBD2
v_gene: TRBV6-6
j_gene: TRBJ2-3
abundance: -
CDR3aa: CASSLASGGQPDTQYF
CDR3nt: TGTGCCAGCAGTTTAGCGTCGGGGGGGCAGCCAGATACGCAGTATTTT

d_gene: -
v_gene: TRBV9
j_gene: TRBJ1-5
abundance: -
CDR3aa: CASSVGGGYQPQHF
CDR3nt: TGTGCCAGCAGCGTAGGTGGCGGTTATCAGCCCCAGCATTTT

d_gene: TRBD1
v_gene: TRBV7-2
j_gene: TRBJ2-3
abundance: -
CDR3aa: CASSPTTGLDTQYF
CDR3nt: TGTGCCAGCAGCCCCACGACAGGGCTGGATACGCAGTATTTT

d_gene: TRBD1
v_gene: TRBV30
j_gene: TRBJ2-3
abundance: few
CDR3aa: CAWSVRDRADTQYF
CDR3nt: TGTGCCTGGAGCGTCCGGGACAGGGCAGATACGCAGTATTTT

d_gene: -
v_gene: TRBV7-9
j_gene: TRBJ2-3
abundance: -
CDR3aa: CASSRGDTQYF
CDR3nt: TGTGCCAGCAGCCGAGGGGATACGCAGTATTTT

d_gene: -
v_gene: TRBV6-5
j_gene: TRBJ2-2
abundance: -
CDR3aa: CASQVTGNTGELFF
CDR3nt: TGTGCCAGCCAAGTGACAGGGAACACCGGGGAGCTGTTTTTT

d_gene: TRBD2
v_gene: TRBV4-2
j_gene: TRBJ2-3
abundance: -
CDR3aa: CASSQDLAGGYTDTQYF
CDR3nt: TGTGCCAGCAGCCAAGATCTAGCGGGGGGTTACACAGATACGCAGTATTTT

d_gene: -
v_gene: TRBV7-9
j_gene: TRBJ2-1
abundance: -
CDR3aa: CASSPRLSGTYNEQFF
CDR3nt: TGTGCCAGCAGCCCCCGATTAAGCGGAACCTACAATGAGCAGTTCTTC

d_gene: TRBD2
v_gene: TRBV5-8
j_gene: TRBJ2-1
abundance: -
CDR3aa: CASSLQRGGRYNEQFF
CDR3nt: TGTGCCAGCAGCTTGCAGCGGGGGGGCCGCTACAATGAGCAGTTCTTC

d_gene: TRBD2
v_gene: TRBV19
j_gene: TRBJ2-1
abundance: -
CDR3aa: CASSIDRPAGGGEQFF
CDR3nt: TGTGCCAGTAGTATAGATCGCCCAGCGGGGGGGGGTGAGCAGTTCTTC

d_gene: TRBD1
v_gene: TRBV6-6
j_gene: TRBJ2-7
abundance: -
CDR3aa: CASSYGTGGTYEQYF
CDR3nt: TGTGCCAGCAGTTATGGGACAGGGGGAACCTACGAGCAGTACTTC

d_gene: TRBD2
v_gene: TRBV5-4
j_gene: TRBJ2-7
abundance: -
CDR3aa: CASSPTSGAAWDEQYF
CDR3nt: TGTGCCAGCAGCCCCACTAGCGGGGCTGCCTGGGACGAGCAGTACTTC

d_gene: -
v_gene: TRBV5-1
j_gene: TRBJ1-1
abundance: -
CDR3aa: CASTSVGGAVGTEAFF
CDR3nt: TGCGCCAGCACCTCAGTTGGAGGGGCGGTCGGGACTGAAGCTTTCTTT

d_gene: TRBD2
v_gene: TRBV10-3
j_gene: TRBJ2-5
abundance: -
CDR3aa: CAISEFMASGGYETQYF
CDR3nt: TGTGCCATCAGTGAATTTATGGCTAGCGGGGGGTACGAGACCCAGTACTTC

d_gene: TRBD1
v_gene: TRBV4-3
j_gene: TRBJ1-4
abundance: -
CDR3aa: CASSLTGGGNEKLFF
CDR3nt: TGCGCCAGCAGCCTCACAGGGGGCGGTAATGAAAAACTGTTTTTT

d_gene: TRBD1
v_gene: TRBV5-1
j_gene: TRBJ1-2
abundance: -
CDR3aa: CASSLAPGQGDGGYTF
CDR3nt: TGCGCCAGCAGCTTGGCCCCGGGACAGGGGGATGGAGGCTACACCTTC

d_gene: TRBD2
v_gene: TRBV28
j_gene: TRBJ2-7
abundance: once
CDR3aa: CAYGGNAGEQYF
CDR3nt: TGTGCCTACGGGGGGAACGCGGGTGAGCAGTACTTC

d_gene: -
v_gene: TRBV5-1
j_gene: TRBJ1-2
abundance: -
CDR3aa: CASSLVARGYGYTF
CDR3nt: TGCGCCAGCAGCTTAGTCGCCAGGGGCTATGGCTACACCTTC

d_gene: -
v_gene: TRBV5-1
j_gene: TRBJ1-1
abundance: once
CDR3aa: CASQGLTGTEAFF
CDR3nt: TGCGCCAGCCAGGGGCTGACTGGGACTGAAGCTTTCTTT

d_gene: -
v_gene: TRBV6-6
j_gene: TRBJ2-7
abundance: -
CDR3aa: CASSPGRYEQYF
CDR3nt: TGTGCCAGCAGTCCAGGGCGTTACGAGCAGTACTTC

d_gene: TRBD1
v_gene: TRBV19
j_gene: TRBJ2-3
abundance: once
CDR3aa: CASSMRDRGTDTQYF
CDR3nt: TGTGCCAGTAGTATGCGGGACAGGGGCACAGATACGCAGTATTTT

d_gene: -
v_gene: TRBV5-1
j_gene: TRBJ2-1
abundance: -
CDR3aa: CASSLASVQGDEQFF
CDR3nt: TGCGCCAGCAGCTTGGCAAGCGTCCAAGGGGATGAGCAGTTCTTC

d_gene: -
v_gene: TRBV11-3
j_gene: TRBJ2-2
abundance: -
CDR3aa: CASSLGGAGELFF
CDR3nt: TGTGCCAGCAGCTTAGGCGGGGCCGGGGAGCTGTTTTTT

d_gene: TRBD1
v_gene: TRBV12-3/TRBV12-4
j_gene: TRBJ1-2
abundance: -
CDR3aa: CASSQDRAYGYTF
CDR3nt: TGTGCCAGCAGCCAGGACAGGGCCTATGGCTACACCTTC

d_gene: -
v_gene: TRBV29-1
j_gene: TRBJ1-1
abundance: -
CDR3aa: CSVEEQGGSTEAFF
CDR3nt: TGCAGCGTTGAAGAACAGGGTGGAAGCACTGAAGCTTTCTTT

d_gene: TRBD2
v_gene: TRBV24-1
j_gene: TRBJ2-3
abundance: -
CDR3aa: CATSDRTTSGGAFHTQYF
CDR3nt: TGTGCCACCAGTGATCGCACGACTAGCGGGGGGGCCTTTCACACGCAGTATTTT

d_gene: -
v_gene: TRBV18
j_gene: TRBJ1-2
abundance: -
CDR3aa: CASSPREWDYGYTF
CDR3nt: TGTGCCAGCTCACCGAGGGAGTGGGACTATGGCTACACCTTC

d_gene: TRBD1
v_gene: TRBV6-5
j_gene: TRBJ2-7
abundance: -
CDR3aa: CASSSLDRVYEQYF
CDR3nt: TGTGCCAGCAGTTCCCTGGACAGGGTCTACGAGCAGTACTTC

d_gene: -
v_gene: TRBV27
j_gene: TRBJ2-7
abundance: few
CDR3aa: CATSPGGRSYEQYF
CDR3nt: TGTGCCACATCCCCGGGGGGCCGTAGCTACGAGCAGTACTTC

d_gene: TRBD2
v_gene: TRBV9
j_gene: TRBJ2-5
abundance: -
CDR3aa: CASTESAGEETQYF
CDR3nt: TGTGCCAGCACCGAATCGGCGGGGGAAGAGACCCAGTACTTC

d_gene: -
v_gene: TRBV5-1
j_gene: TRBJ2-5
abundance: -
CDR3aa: CASSFHPGTQYF
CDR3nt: TGCGCCAGCAGCTTTCACCCGGGGACCCAGTACTTC

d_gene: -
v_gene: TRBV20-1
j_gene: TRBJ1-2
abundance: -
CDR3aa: CSARDRGGYTF
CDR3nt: TGCAGTGCTAGAGATCGGGGTGGCTACACCTTC

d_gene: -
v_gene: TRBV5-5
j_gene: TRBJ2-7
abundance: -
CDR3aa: CASSLDYPAPKQYF
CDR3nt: TGTGCCAGCAGCTTGGACTATCCCGCGCCGAAGCAGTACTTC

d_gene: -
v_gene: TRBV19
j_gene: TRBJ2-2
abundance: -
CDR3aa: CASSVDYLNTGELFF
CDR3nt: TGTGCCAGTAGTGTGGACTACCTGAACACCGGGGAGCTGTTTTTT

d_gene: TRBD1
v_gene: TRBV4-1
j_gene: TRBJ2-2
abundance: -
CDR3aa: CASSQAQGSSGELFF
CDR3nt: TGCGCCAGCAGCCAAGCACAGGGGAGTTCCGGGGAGCTGTTTTTT

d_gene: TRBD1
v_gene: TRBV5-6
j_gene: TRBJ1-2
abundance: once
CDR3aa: CASSLPKTGGEGGYTF
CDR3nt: TGTGCCAGCAGCTTGCCAAAGACAGGGGGAGAAGGAGGCTACACCTTC

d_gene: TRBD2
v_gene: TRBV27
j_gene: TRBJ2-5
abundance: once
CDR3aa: CASSSHGGAAETQYF
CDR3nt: TGTGCCAGCAGTTCCCACGGGGGGGCAGCAGAGACCCAGTACTTC

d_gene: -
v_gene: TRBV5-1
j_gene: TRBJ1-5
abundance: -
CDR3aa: CASSFSGNQPQHF
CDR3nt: TGCGCCAGCAGCTTCAGCGGCAATCAGCCCCAGCATTTT

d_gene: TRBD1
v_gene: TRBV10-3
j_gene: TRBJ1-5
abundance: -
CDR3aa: CAISDDRVGQPQHF
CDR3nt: TGTGCCATCAGTGACGACAGGGTAGGGCAGCCCCAGCATTTT

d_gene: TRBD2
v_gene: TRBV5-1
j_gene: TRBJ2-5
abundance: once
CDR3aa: CASSFLGRGQETQYF
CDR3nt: TGCGCCAGCAGCTTCTTGGGGCGGGGGCAAGAGACCCAGTACTTC

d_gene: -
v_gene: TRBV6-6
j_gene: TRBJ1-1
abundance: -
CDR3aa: CASRSGENTEAFF
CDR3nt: TGTGCCAGCCGGTCCGGGGAGAACACTGAAGCTTTCTTT

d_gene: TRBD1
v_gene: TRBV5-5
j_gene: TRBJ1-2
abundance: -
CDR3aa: CASSQGTGIFYGYTF
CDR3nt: TGTGCCAGCAGCCAAGGGACAGGGATTTTCTATGGCTACACCTTC

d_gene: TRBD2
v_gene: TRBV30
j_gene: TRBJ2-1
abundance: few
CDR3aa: CAWSKKGLAGGEQFF
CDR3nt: TGTGCCTGGAGCAAAAAGGGACTAGCGGGGGGAGAGCAGTTCTTC

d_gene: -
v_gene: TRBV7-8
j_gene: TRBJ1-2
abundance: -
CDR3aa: CASSPRSGNYGYTF
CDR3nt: TGTGCCAGCAGCCCCCGGTCAGGGAACTATGGCTACACCTTC

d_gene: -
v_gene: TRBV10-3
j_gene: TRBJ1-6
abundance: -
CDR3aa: CAISVHPEEGRESPLHF
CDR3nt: TGTGCCATCAGTGTCCACCCCGAAGAGGGAAGGGAGTCACCCCTCCACTTT

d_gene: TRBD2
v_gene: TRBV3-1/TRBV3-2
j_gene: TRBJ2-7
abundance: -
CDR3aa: CASSQDLRLASTKQYF
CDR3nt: TGTGCCAGCAGCCAAGACTTAAGACTAGCTTCTACGAAGCAGTACTTC

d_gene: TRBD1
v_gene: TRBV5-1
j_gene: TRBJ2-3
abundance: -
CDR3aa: CASSLGDRLVDTQYF
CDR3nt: TGCGCCAGCAGCTTGGGGGACAGATTGGTAGATACGCAGTATTTT

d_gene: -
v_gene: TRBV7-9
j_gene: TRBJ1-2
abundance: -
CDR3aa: CASRDRPGRANYGYTF
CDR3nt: TGTGCCAGCAGGGATCGGCCGGGTCGGGCTAACTATGGCTACACCTTC

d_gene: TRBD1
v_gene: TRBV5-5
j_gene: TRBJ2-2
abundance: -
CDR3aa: CASSGTGSGFYTGELFF
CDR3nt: TGTGCCAGCAGCGGGACAGGGAGTGGATTCTACACCGGGGAGCTGTTTTTT

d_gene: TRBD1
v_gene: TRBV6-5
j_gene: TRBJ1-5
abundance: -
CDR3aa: CASSYSQGFNQPQHF
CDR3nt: TGTGCCAGCAGTTACTCACAGGGGTTCAATCAGCCCCAGCATTTT

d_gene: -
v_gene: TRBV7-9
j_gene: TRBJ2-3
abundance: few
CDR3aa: CASSPSGYTDTQYF
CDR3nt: TGTGCCAGCAGTCCCAGCGGCTACACAGATACGCAGTATTTT